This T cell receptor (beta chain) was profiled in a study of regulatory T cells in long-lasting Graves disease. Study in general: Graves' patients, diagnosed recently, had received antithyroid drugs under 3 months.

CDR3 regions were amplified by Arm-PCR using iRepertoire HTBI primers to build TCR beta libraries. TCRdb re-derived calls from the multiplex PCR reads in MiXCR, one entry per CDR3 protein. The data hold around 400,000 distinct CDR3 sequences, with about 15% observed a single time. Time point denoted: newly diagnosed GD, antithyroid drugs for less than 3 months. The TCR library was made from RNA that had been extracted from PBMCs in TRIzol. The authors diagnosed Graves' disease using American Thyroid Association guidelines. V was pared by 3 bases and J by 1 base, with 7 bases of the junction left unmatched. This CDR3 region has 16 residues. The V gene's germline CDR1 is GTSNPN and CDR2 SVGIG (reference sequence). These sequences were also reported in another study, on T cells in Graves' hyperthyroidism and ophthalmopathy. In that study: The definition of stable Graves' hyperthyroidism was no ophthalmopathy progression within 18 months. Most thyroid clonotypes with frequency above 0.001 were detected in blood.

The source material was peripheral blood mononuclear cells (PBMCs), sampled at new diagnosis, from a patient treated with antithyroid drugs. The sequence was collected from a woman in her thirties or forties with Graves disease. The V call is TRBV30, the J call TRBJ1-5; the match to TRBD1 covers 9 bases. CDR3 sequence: CAWRDKGQGSNQPQHF. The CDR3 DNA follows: TGTGCCTGGAGAGATAAGGGACAGGGCAGCAATCAGCCCCAGCATTTT.